This passage covers 17 T cell receptor beta chains from one sample sequenced in a study of post-analysis software for immune sequencing data. Study-level points and caveats: About 5 TRBV segments occurring more often in patients than controls included TRBV5-6, TRBV5-1 and TRBV20-1.

Presence of unique molecular identifiers characterized the TCR beta cDNA libraries. In TCRdb, the PCR reads were re-called with MiXCR into one record per CDR3 protein. The table has some 700,000 distinct CDR3 sequences, roughly three fifths seen once. No antigens are known for them. The material sequenced was blood. Receptors originate from a girl under 10 years old with multiple sclerosis.

The chain combines TRBV5-1 with TRBJ2-4; the D gene is possibly TRBD2 (6 bases). The CDR3 is 13 residues long. Per the germline V gene, CDR1 is SGHRS and CDR2 is YFSETQ. V gave up 2 bases and J gave up 8 bases, with 11 bases separating them. This CDR3 reads CASSLGGRYIQYF. Here the CDR3 DNA reads TGCGCCAGCAGCTTAGGAGGGCGATACATTCAGTACTTC.

This clonotype was detected only a few times. The V gene is TRBV29-1, the J gene TRBJ1-2, with D possibly TRBD1 on 6 matching bases. From germline, CDR1 is SQVTM and CDR2 ANQGSEA. The CDR3 extends over 12 amino acids. V was trimmed by 3 bases and J by 6 bases, leaving 11 bases between them. The CDR3 DNA follows: TGCAGCGTTGATGCGGGGGGCAATGGCTACACCTTC. Protein sequence: CSVDAGGNGYTF.

This chain links TRBV10-3 with TRBJ2-1; 10 bases line up with TRBD2. This CDR3 is 16 amino acids long. Germline assignment: CDR1 ENHRY and CDR2 SYGVKD. Germline trimming cut 4 bases from V and 3 bases from J; bases unmatched to any gene: 6. The CDR3 sequence: CAISAGLAEIYNEQFF. The CDR3 nucleotides are TGTGCCATCAGTGCCGGACTAGCGGAAATCTACAATGAGCAGTTCTTC.

This clonotype was detected many times. The chain recombines TRBV6-5 with TRBJ2-7; 9 bases map to TRBD1. CDR3 length: 15 amino acids. Germline lookup yields CDR1 MNHEY and CDR2 SVGAGI. Losses at the gene ends were 4 bases for V and 0 bases for J; bases not matched to a gene: 4. CDR3 in DNA: TGTGCCAGCAGTTCCTGGGGACAGGGCTCCTACGAGCAGTACTTC. Translated: CASSSWGQGSYEQYF.

V is TRBV5-6 and J is TRBJ2-5, with D tentatively TRBD1 (7 bases). This CDR3 has 15 residues. Between the trimmed V and J ends, which lost 0 bases and 3 bases, there was a span of 12 bases. The V gene's germline CDR1 is SGHDT and CDR2 YYEEEE. CDR3 coding DNA: TGTGCCAGCAGCTTGGAGGTCAGGGGGGAAGAGACCCAGTACTTC. Translating it yields CASSLEVRGEETQYF.

The rearrangement links TRBV10-3 to TRBJ1-2; D gene uncertain. V was cut by 0 bases and J by 1 base, with 9 bases left in between. CDR3 size: 15 residues. From germline, CDR1 is ENHRY and CDR2 SYGVKD. The CDR3 spells CAISESLRDNYGYTF. The CDR3 region has the DNA TGTGCCATCAGTGAGTCTTTGAGAGATAACTATGGCTACACCTTC.

The chain couples TRBV14 to TRBJ2-7; 10 bases are a match to TRBD1. The end of the DNA aligns better with TRBJ2-5, so the J call may be wrong. CDR1 SGHDN and CDR2 FVKESK come from the germline V gene. CDR3 length: 17 amino acids. The CDR3 protein is CASSPQTGGMGERTQYF. In DNA, the CDR3 is TGTGCCAGCAGCCCTCAGACAGGGGGCATGGGGGAGAGGACCCAGTACTTC.

The V and J genes are TRBV12-3 or TRBV12-4 and TRBJ2-3; 8 bases are shared with TRBD2. The CDR3 has 16 amino acids. Trimming at V came to 6 bases and at J to 2 bases, leaving 10 bases not matched to a gene. CDR3 in amino acids: CASRGGSSGLTDTQYF. The DNA of the CDR3 is TGTGCCAGCAGGGGGGGTTCTAGCGGGCTCACAGATACGCAGTATTTT.

The V call is TRBV7-2, the J call TRBJ1-1, with TRBD1 identical over 8 bases. This CDR3 contains 13 residues. The germline V gene has CDR1 SGHTA and CDR2 FQGNSA. Trimming cost V 5 bases and J 3 bases; bases outside gene matches: 2. CDR3 protein: CASSVDRDTEAFF. The CDR3 DNA reads as TGTGCCAGCAGCGTGGACAGGGACACTGAAGCTTTCTTT.

Only a few counts were recorded for this clonotype. The gene calls are TRBV12-3 or TRBV12-4 and TRBJ1-2; 7 bases map to TRBD1. The CDR3 is made up of 15 amino acids. The ends lost 5 bases at V and 3 bases at J; junction bases unmatched: 9. The CDR3, as DNA: TGTGCCAGCAGTGCCCAGGGGGGTAGGGACTATGGCTACACCTTC. Residues: CASSAQGGRDYGYTF.

The chain employs TRBV20-1 and TRBJ2-1; TRBD2 matches 11 bases. CDR1 is DFQATT and CDR2 is SNEGSKA in the germline V gene (reference sequence). The CDR3 length is 14 residues. V lost 0 bases to trimming and J lost 9 bases; unmatched junction nucleotides: 4. CDR3 in DNA: TGCAGTGCTAGAGAGGCTAGCGGGGGGCTTGAGCAGTTCTTC. This sequence encodes CSAREASGGLEQFF.

The V gene is TRBV10-3, the J gene TRBJ2-3; TRBD2 might be the D (6 bases). The CDR3 totals 15 residues. V dropped 6 bases and J dropped 3 bases, with 16 bases sitting between them. CDR1 is ENHRY and CDR2 is SYGVKD in the germline V gene. For the CDR3, the DNA is TGTGCCATCAGGGACTACGGGAGTGAGACAGATACGCAGTATTTT. Translation gives CAIRDYGSETDTQYF.

This clonotype was observed a few times. The chain combines TRBV4-1 with TRBJ2-5; tentatively, D is TRBD1 (6 bases). The CDR3 has 16 amino acids. Germline V CDR1 and CDR2: MGHRA, YSYEKL. V lost 2 bases and J 5 bases, leaving 18 bases between the germline ends. The CDR3 bases are TGCGCCAGCAGCCAAAACAAACAGGGAGATTTGGAGACCCAGTACTTC. Translated: CASSQNKQGDLETQYF.

V gene TRBV20-1 combines with J gene TRBJ2-3; tentatively, D is TRBD2 (7 bases). The V gene lost 3 bases and the J gene lost 2 bases, with 15 bases spanning the gap. Germline assignment: CDR1 DFQATT and CDR2 SNEGSKA (reference sequence). This CDR3 is 15 amino acids long. CDR3 amino acids: CSASEGGDDTDTQYF. DNA for the CDR3: TGCAGTGCTAGTGAAGGGGGGGACGACACAGATACGCAGTATTTT.

In this sample, this clonotype turned up a few times. V and J are TRBV3-1 and TRBJ2-7, with 13 bases matching TRBD2. This CDR3 has 17 amino acids. After removal of 2 bases from V and 5 bases from J, the junction contained 9 bases not matched to a gene. The germline V gene has CDR1 LGHDT and CDR2 YNNKEL (reference sequence). The CDR3 bases are TGTGCCAGCAGCCAATACACGTTGGGGACTAGCGGGGACGAGCAGTACTTC. It codes for CASSQYTLGTSGDEQYF.

V gene TRBV12-5 combines with J gene TRBJ2-1, with TRBD2 identical over 14 bases. This CDR3 comprises 15 residues. Germline values: CDR1 LGHNT, CDR2 FRNRAP. V was pared by 7 bases and J by 13 bases, with 12 bases of the junction left unmatched. The CDR3 DNA reads as TGTGCTAGTGCCCCGACTAGCGGGAGGGCCGGGGATCAGTTCTTC. It encodes CASAPTSGRAGDQFF. The whole variable domain, remainder taken from reference TRBV12-5 and TRBJ2-1, is DARVTQTPRHKVTEMGQEVTMRCQPILGHNTVFWYRQTMMQGLELLAYFRNRAPLDDSGMPKDRFSAEMPDATLATLKIQPSEPRDSAVYFCASAPTSGRAGDQFFGPGTRLTVL.

This chain joins TRBV12-3 or TRBV12-4 and TRBJ2-7; no clear D. The CDR3 consists of 13 residues. V dropped 2 bases and J dropped 4 bases, with 9 bases sitting between them. The CDR3 DNA is TGTGCCAGCAGTTTATTTATAACGTACGAGCAGTACTTC. It yields the protein CASSLFITYEQYF.